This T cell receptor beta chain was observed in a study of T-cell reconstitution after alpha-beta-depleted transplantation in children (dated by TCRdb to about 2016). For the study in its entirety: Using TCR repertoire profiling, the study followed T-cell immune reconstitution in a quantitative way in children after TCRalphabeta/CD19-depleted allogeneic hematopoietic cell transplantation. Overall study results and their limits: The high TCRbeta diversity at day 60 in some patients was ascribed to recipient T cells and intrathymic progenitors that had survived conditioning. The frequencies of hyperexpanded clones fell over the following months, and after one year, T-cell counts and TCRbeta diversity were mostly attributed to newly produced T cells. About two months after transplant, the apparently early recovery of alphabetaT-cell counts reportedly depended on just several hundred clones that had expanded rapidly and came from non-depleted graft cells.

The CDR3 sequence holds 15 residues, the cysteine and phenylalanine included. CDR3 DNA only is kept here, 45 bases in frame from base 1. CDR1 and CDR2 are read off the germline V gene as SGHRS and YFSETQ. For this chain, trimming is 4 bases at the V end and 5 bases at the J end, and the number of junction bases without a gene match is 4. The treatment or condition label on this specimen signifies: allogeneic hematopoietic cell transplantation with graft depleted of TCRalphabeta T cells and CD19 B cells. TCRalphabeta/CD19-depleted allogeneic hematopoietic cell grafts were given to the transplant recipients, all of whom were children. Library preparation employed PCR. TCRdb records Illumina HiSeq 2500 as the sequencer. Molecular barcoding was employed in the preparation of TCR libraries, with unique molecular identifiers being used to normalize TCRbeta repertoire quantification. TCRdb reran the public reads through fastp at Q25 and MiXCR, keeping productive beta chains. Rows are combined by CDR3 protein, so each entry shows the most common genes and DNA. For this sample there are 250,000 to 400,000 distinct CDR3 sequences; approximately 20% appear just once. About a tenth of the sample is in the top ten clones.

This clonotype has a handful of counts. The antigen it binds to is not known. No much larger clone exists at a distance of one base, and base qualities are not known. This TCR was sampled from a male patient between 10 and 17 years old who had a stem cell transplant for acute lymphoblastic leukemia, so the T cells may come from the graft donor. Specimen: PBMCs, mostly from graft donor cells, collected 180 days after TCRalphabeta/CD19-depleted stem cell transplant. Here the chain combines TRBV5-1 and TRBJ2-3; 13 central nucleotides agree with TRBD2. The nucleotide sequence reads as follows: TGCGCCAGCAGCCGACTAGCGGGGGGTTTAGATACGCAGTATTTT. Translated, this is CASSRLAGGLDTQYF.